The rows below give T cell receptor beta chains drawn from one sample of a study of glioma-infiltrating T cells after dendritic cell vaccination. The table came from immunoSEQ multiplex PCR; TCRdb's copy has only in-frame clones and leaves some out. The repertoire holds tens of thousands of clones, with roughly 83% as singletons. Material: blood, obtained after dendritic cell vaccination. These receptors all stem from a human donor with glioblastoma. Both conserved end residues are part of each CDR3. A D gene is named only where the DNA matches it firmly. Rows give clone size only sometimes, using once, few, many, or a class for an expanded clone.

J gene	D gene	V gene	clone size	CDR3 DNA	CDR3 protein
TRBJ1-2	TRBD1	TRBV9	-	TGTGCCAGCAGCCAAGGGGCAGGGGGTACCTATGGCTACACCTTC	CASSQGAGGTYGYTF
TRBJ1-5	TRBD1	TRBV7-9	-	TGTGCCAGCAGCCCCACAGGGGGCCCTCAGCCCCAGCATTTT	CASSPTGGPQPQHF
TRBJ2-1	TRBD1	TRBV29-1	-	TGCAGCGTTGGCCGAACCGGGACAGGGGTTTACAATGAGCAGTTCTTC	CSVGRTGTGVYNEQFF
TRBJ1-1	-	TRBV16	few	TGTGCCAGCAGCGAGAGATTAGGGGCGAACACTGAAGCTTTCTTT	CASSERLGANTEAFF
TRBJ2-5	TRBD2	TRBV9	once	TGTGCCAGCAGCGTAGCTACTTTGAGCGGGGGGCCGGGAGAGACCCAGTACTTC	CASSVATLSGGPGETQYF
TRBJ1-2	-	TRBV2	once	TGTGCCAGCATTGAGAACAGGGCAAACTATGGCTACACCTTC	CASIENRANYGYTF
TRBJ2-7	TRBD2	TRBV7-2	-	TGTGCCAGCAGCTTAGTCCCTGGTGAGGTAGCGGGGGGGGAGTACTTC	CASSLVPGEVAGGEYF
TRBJ2-6	-	TRBV2	once	TGTGCCAGCAGTGAGTTCAGGTCCTCTGGGGCCAACGTCCTGACTTTC	CASSEFRSSGANVLTF
TRBJ1-4	TRBD1	TRBV28	-	TGTGCCAGCAGTCCCAGGACAGGGGGCTCTGAAAAACTGTTTTTT	CASSPRTGGSEKLFF
TRBJ2-7	-	TRBV10-2	-	TGCGCCAGCAGTGAAGGAGGAGAGACCGACTCTGAGCAGTACTTC	CASSEGGETDSEQYF
TRBJ1-5	-	TRBV30	-	TGTGCCTTCGCCCGGGACACATATCAGCCCCAGCATTTT	CAFARDTYQPQHF
TRBJ2-5	-	TRBV12-5	-	TGTGCTAGTGGTTTGGTTCGGGGGGAGACCCAGTACTTC	CASGLVRGETQYF
TRBJ1-1	-	TRBV7-9	-	TGTGCCAGCAGCTTAGATGACAGGCCGAACACTGAAGCTTTCTTT	CASSLDDRPNTEAFF
TRBJ1-1	-	TRBV6-6	few	TGTGCCAGCAGTCTAGGACTGCCGAGCGCTGAAGCTTTCTTT	CASSLGLPSAEAFF
TRBJ2-5	TRBD2	TRBV5-1	-	TGCGCCAGCAGCTCCGCCGGGGGGTTCAAAGAGACCCAGTACTTC	CASSSAGGFKETQYF
TRBJ2-7	-	TRBV11-2	-	TGTGCCAGCAGCTTAGCAGGAGGCAGCGCCTACGAGCAGAGATTC	CASSLAGGSAYEQRF
TRBJ1-2	TRBD1	TRBV10-3	few	TGTGCCATCACGGGACAGGGATCCTATGGCTACACCTTC	CAITGQGSYGYTF
TRBJ2-3	TRBD2	TRBV18	-	TGTGCCAGCTCACCACCGCTAGCGGGCACAGATACGCAGTATTTT	CASSPPLAGTDTQYF
TRBJ2-2	-	TRBV9	-	TGTGCCAGCAGCGTTAACCGGGACACCGGGGAGCTGTTTTTT	CASSVNRDTGELFF
TRBJ1-2	TRBD1	TRBV27	once	TGTGCCAGCAGTCCTTTGGGACAGGAGTATGGCTACACCTTC	CASSPLGQEYGYTF
TRBJ1-6	-	TRBV5-1	-	TGCGCCAGCAGTCCACTTCGCCAGGCTAATTCACCCCTCCACTTT	CASSPLRQANSPLHF
TRBJ2-7	TRBD1	TRBV4-1	-	TGCGCCAGCAGCCCCGGACAGGGGAGCTCCTACGAGCAGTACTTC	CASSPGQGSSYEQYF
TRBJ1-4	TRBD1	TRBV5-4	-	TGTGCCAGCAGCGTCCGGGACAGGGGGGGTGAAAAACTGTTTTTT	CASSVRDRGGEKLFF
TRBJ1-4	TRBD1	TRBV19	-	TGTGCCAGTAGAATCTGGACAGGGGGAACCGAAGCAACTAATGAAAAACTGTTTTTT	CASRIWTGGTEATNEKLFF
TRBJ1-4	-	TRBV11-2	-	TGTGCCAGCAGCTTACGGTCCCGCCAGGTTAATGAAAAACTGTTTTTT	CASSLRSRQVNEKLFF
TRBJ1-1	-	TRBV4-1	-	TGCGCCAGCAGCCAACTAACCCTGGACACTGAAGCTTTCTTT	CASSQLTLDTEAFF
TRBJ2-7	TRBD2	TRBV7-6	-	TGTGCCAGCAGCTCCTCCGGGGGGGGCGAGCAGTACTTC	CASSSSGGGEQYF
TRBJ1-6	TRBD1	TRBV27	medium-sized	TGTGCCAGCAGTCCAAAAGTTCCGGGACAGGGGAGCTCCTATAATTCACCCCTCCACTTT	CASSPKVPGQGSSYNSPLHF
TRBJ2-5	-	TRBV29-1	-	TGCAGCGCGACGGGTTCCAAAGAGACCCAGTACTTC	CSATGSKETQYF
TRBJ2-5	TRBD2	TRBV4-3	-	TGCGCCAGCAGCCAGGGTCCTCACCGCACTAGCGGGGAAGGCGAGACCCAGTACTTC	CASSQGPHRTSGEGETQYF
TRBJ2-7	TRBD1	TRBV5-4	once	TGTGCCAGCAGCCTGACAGGGAAGTTAGACGAGCAGTACTTC	CASSLTGKLDEQYF
TRBJ1-5	-	TRBV5-8	once	TGTGCCAGCAGCTTTGGGCGGGGGTCCCAGCATTTT	CASSFGRGSQHF
TRBJ1-2	-	TRBV19	-	TGTGCCAGTAGTATCCAGGGTCGCTACACCTTC	CASSIQGRYTF
TRBJ2-7	-	TRBV6-5	-	TGTGCCAGCAGTTACAATCTCGGCGAGCAGTACTTC	CASSYNLGEQYF
TRBJ2-7	-	TRBV7-9	-	TGTGCCAGCAGCTTAGGAGGTCTACCGACCTACGAGCAGTACTTC	CASSLGGLPTYEQYF
TRBJ1-5	TRBD1	TRBV27	-	TGTGCCAGCAGTCCCTACAGGGGGTACAATCAGCCCCAGCATTTT	CASSPYRGYNQPQHF
TRBJ1-5	-	TRBV21-1	-	TGTGCCAGCAGCCCACAGGGGGCGGAATACAATCAGCCCCAGCATTTT	CASSPQGAEYNQPQHF
TRBJ1-1	-	TRBV29-1	-	TGCAGCGTTGGAGGAGCGAACACTGAAGCTTTCTTT	CSVGGANTEAFF
TRBJ2-6	-	TRBV6-4	-	TGTGCCAGCAGTGACTCGAGGAGAGTCATACGTTGCTCTGGGGCCAACGTCCTGACTTTC	CASSDSRRVIRCSGANVLTF
TRBJ2-7	TRBD1	TRBV7-9	-	TGTGCCAGCAGGGGGGACAGGGGGAGCTCCTACGAGCAGTACTTC	CASRGDRGSSYEQYF
TRBJ2-3	TRBD1	TRBV19	-	TGTGCCAGTATCGAGACAGGGCTCATCACAGATACGCAGTATTTT	CASIETGLITDTQYF
TRBJ2-7	TRBD1	TRBV6-1	-	TGTGCCAGTAGAACCGGGACAGAGCCCTACGAGCAGTACTTC	CASRTGTEPYEQYF
TRBJ1-1	-	TRBV27	-	TGTGCCAGCAGTGCGGGACTGAGATCGCGTGAAGCTTTCTTT	CASSAGLRSREAFF